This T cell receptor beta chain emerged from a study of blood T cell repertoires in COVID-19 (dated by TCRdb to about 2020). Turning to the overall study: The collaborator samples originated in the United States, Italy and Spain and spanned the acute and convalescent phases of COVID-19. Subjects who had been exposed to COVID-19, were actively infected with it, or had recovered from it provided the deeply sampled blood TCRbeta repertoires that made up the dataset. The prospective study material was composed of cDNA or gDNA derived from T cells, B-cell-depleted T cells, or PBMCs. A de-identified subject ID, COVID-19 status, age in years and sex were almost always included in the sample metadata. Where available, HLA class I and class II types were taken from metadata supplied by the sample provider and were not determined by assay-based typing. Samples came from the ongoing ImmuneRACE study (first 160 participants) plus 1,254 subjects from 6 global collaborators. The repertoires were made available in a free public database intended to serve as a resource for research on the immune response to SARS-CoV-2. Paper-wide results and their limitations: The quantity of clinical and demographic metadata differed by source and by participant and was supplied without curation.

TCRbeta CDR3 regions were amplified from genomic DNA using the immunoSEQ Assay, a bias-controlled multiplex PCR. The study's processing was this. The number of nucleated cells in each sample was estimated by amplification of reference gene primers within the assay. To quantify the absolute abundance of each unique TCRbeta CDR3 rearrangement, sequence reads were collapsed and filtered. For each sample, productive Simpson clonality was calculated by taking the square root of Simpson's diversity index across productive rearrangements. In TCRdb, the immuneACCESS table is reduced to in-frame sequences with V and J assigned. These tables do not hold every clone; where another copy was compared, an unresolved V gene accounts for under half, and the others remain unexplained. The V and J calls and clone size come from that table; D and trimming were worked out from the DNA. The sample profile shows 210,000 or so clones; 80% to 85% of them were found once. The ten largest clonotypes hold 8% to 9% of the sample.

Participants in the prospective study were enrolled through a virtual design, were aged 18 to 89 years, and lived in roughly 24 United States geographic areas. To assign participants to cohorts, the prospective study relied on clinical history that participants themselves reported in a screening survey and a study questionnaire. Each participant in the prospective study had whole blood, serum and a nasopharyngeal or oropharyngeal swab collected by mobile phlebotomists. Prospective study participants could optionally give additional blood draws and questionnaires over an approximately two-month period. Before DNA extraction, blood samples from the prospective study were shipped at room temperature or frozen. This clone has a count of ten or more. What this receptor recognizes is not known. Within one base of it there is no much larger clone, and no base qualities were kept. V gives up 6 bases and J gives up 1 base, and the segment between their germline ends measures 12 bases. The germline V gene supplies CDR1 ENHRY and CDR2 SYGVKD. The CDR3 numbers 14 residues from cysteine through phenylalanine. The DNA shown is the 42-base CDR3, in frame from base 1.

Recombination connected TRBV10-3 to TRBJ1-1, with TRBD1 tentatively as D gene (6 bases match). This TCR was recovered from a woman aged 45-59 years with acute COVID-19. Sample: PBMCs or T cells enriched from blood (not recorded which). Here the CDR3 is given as CAIRSTGQNTEAFF. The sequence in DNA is TGTGCCATCAGGAGTACGGGACAGAACACTGAAGCTTTCTTT.